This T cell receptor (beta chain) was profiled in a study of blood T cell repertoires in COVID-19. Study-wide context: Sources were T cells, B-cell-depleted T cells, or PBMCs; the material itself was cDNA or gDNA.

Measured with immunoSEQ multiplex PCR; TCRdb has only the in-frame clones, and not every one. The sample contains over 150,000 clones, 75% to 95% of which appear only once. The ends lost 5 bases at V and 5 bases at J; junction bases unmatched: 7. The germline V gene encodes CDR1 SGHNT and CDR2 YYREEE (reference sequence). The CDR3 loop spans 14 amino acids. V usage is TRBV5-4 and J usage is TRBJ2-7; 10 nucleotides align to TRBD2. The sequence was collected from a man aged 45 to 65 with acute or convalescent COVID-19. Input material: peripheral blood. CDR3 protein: CASRGTSESHEQYF. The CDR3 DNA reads TGTGCCAGCAGGGGGACTAGCGAGTCCCACGAGCAGTACTTC.